The 16 T cell receptor beta chains below were found in one sample sequenced in a study. TCRdb reprocessed the reads via MiXCR and lists one record per CDR3 protein. The data contain some 15,000 distinct CDR3 sequences, about 35% of them singletons. The source material was blood. The origin of the receptors is a human donor.

This clonotype was observed at least ten times. V and J are TRBV5-1 and TRBJ2-3; D uncertain. Germline V CDR1 and CDR2: SGHRS, YFSETQ. The CDR3 spans 14 residues. Trimming removed 0 bases from V and 0 bases from J, with 5 bases in between. CDR3 DNA sequence: TGCGCCAGCAGCTTGGGCTCTAGCACAGATACGCAGTATTTT. Amino acid sequence: CASSLGSSTDTQYF. Full variable domain (outside the CDR3, taken from reference TRBV5-1 and TRBJ2-3): KAGVTQTPRYLIKTRGQQVTLSCSPISGHRSVSWYQQTPGQGLQFLFEYFSETQRNKGNFPGRFSGRQFSNSRSEMNVSTLELGDSALYLCASSLGSSTDTQYFGPGTRLTVL.

This clonotype is labeled as medium-sized. CDR3 DNA: TGTGCCAGCAGCCAAGAAAAGGGTTCTTACAATGAGCAGTTCTTC. It translates to CASSQEKGSYNEQFF. This chain uses TRBV4-2 with TRBJ2-1, with D unclear. Germline lookup yields CDR1 LGHNA and CDR2 YNFKEQ. The CDR3 spans 15 residues. V lost 0 bases, J lost 4 bases, and 10 bases lay in between.

This clonotype was seen ten or more times. The V gene is TRBV4-3, the J gene TRBJ2-7, with 11 bases matching TRBD2. Germline trimming cut 1 base from V and 2 bases from J; bases unmatched to any gene: 7. Per the germline V gene, CDR1 is LGHNA and CDR2 is YSLEER. This CDR3 has 17 amino acids. CDR3 sequence reads: CASSQGAGTSGTYEQYF. Here the CDR3 DNA reads TGCGCCAGCAGCCAAGGGGCCGGGACTAGCGGAACCTACGAGCAGTACTTC.

The rearrangement joins TRBV12-3 or TRBV12-4 to TRBJ1-1; D is unresolved. V dropped 4 bases and J dropped 3 bases, with 30 bases sitting between them. The CDR3 sequence is 20 residues long. CDR3 nucleotide sequence: TGTGCCAGCAGTTCGATAAGCGGCCGCCATGGAGGGTCCCTAGACACTGAAGCTTTCTTT. Translating gives CASSSISGRHGGSLDTEAFF.

This clonotype ranks as medium-sized. J is TRBJ2-1 and V is TRBV4-3; 8 positions agree with TRBD2. With 1 base clipped from V and 6 bases from J, the junction kept 5 bases outside the gene matches. Germline V gene data show CDR1 as LGHNA and CDR2 as YSLEER. There are 15 residues in the CDR3. CDR3 amino acids: CASSQANGRGNEQFF. The CDR3 coding sequence is TGCGCCAGCAGCCAAGCCAACGGGAGGGGCAATGAGCAGTTCTTC.

The V and J genes are TRBV30 and TRBJ1-5; unclear D gene. The CDR3 runs 13 residues. In germline, CDR1 is GTSNPN, CDR2 SVGIG (reference sequence). The CDR3, as DNA: TGTGCTTCGGCCTACTCCTATAATTCACCCCAGCATTTT. Translated, it gives CASAYSYNSPQHF.

Relative to its sample, this clonotype is medium-sized. V and J are TRBV29-1 and TRBJ2-7; TRBD2 might be the D (6 bases). V was trimmed by 7 bases and J by 0 bases, leaving 13 bases between them. The germline gives CDR1 SQVTM, CDR2 ANQGSEA. The CDR3 is 13 residues long. The CDR3 sequence: CSGGDGSSYEQYF. In DNA form, the CDR3 reads TGCAGCGGGGGAGACGGGAGCTCCTACGAGCAGTACTTC.

The chain carries TRBV30 and TRBJ2-2, with 10 bases that match TRBD2. The CDR3 consists of 15 residues. J was trimmed by 11 bases and V by 5 bases; bases with no gene match: 14. In germline, CDR1 is GTSNPN, CDR2 SVGIG (reference sequence). The CDR3 loop reads CAWVGLAGEMDELFF. CDR3 nucleotide sequence: TGTGCCTGGGTGGGGCTAGCGGGAGAAATGGATGAGCTGTTTTTT.

CDR3 coding DNA: TGCAGCCAGGCGGGGGACGAGCAGTACTTC. Amino acids: CSQAGDEQYF. The chain is built from TRBV29-1 and TRBJ2-7; 7 nucleotides agree with TRBD2. The junction had 3 bases not matched to a gene; V was cut back by 8 bases and J by 5 bases. CDR3 length equals 10 residues. Germline V lookup: CDR1 SQVTM, CDR2 ANQGSEA.

This clonotype was seen repeatedly, ten times or more. The V call is TRBV29-1, the J call TRBJ1-3; D remains unclear. V gave up 6 bases and J gave up 8 bases, with 17 bases separating them. The CDR3 is made up of 13 amino acids. Germline lookup yields CDR1 SQVTM and CDR2 ANQGSEA. CDR3 DNA sequence: TGCAGCGTAAAATCTCCGGTGGCGGACACCATATATTTT. Translated: CSVKSPVADTIYF.

CDR3 DNA: TGTGCCAGCAGCTTCAAAGGCCTGACAATAAATGGCTACACCTTC. Amino acid sequence: CASSFKGLTINGYTF. The chain joins TRBV11-2 to TRBJ1-2, with unresolved D. Trimming took off 3 bases at V and 6 bases at J, with 17 bases between the two ends. There are 15 residues in the CDR3. CDR1 SGHAT and CDR2 FQNNGV come from the germline V gene.

This clonotype was seen a few times. The J gene is TRBJ2-3, the V gene TRBV4-3; D possibly corresponds to TRBD2 (6 bases). Germline lookup yields CDR1 LGHNA and CDR2 YSLEER. Trimming removed 3 bases from V and 11 bases from J, with 12 bases in between. The CDR3 has 12 amino acids. The CDR3 sequence: CASSHRHGGQYF. The CDR3 nucleotides read TGCGCCAGCAGCCACCGACACGGGGGGCAGTATTTT.

The chain links TRBV11-1 to TRBJ2-3, with TRBD1 identical over 9 bases. The CDR3 is 15 residues long. Trimming removed 5 bases from V and 5 bases from J; junction bases left unmatched: 8. CDR1 is SGHAT and CDR2 is FQDESV in the germline V gene (reference sequence). CDR3 sequence: CASSVGTGTKDTQYF. In DNA form, the CDR3 reads TGTGCCAGCAGCGTTGGGACAGGGACGAAAGATACGCAGTATTTT.

This clonotype is medium-sized (0.01 to 0.1%) in the sample. The V and J genes are TRBV4-3 and TRBJ2-1, with D unresolved. The CDR3 runs to 16 residues. The V and J ends lost 0 bases and 0 bases respectively, with 9 bases between them. From germline, CDR1 is LGHNA and CDR2 YSLEER. CDR3 DNA sequence: TGCGCCAGCAGCCAAGAGGGCCTGATCTCCTACAATGAGCAGTTCTTC. Translated: CASSQEGLISYNEQFF.

The genes are TRBV4-3 and TRBJ2-7; 8 nucleotides match TRBD1. The CDR3 extends over 16 amino acids. Germline CDR1 LGHNA, CDR2 YSLEER. J lost 1 base, V lost 1 base, and 6 bases had no gene match. CDR3 residues: CASSQGAGTGSYEQYF. DNA of the CDR3: TGCGCCAGCAGCCAAGGGGCCGGGACAGGATCCTACGAGCAGTACTTC.

This clonotype was seen just once. Because the CDR3 is missing its conserved closing phenylalanine or tryptophan, this is likely a read error. The chain uses TRBV29-1 and TRBJ2-7; D possibly corresponds to TRBD2 (6 bases). Germline V lookup: CDR1 SQVTM, CDR2 ANQGSEA. The V and J ends lost 6 bases and 5 bases respectively, with 14 bases between them. The CDR3 loop spans 12 amino acids. The CDR3 nucleotides are TGCAGCGTCCGCGATGGAGGGAACGAGCAGTACTGC. This sequence encodes CSVRDGGNEQYC.